This entry lists 31 T cell receptor beta chains sequenced from one sample in a study of shared clonotypes between healthy human individuals. TCRdb keeps only in-frame clones here, not all; method: immunoSEQ multiplex PCR. The sample yields about 2.4 million clones, approximately 92% seen once. Material: naive CD4+ T cells sorted from blood. Documented subset: CD45RA+ positively selected. Receptor source: a man between 18 and 29 years old in good health.

DNA for the CDR3: TGCGCCAGCAGCCAAGAGGGCGGGGAGAGTGAAAAACTGTTTTTT. Its protein product is CASSQEGGESEKLFF. The genes are TRBV4-3 and TRBJ1-4; no firm D call. The germline V gene encodes CDR1 LGHNA and CDR2 YSLEER. V was trimmed by 0 bases and J by 7 bases, leaving 12 bases between them. The CDR3 consists of 15 residues.

J is TRBJ1-4 and V is TRBV19; D might be TRBD1 (6 bases). The germline CDR1 and CDR2 sequences are LNHDA and SQIVND (reference sequence). CDR3 length: 16 residues. The V gene lost 0 bases and the J gene lost 6 bases, with 14 bases spanning the gap. The CDR3 sequence: CASSIDRWGLDEKLFF. The CDR3 region has the DNA TGTGCCAGTAGTATAGATCGGTGGGGGCTGGATGAAAAACTGTTTTTT.

The V call is TRBV6-1, the J call TRBJ1-2; TRBD1 aligns across 7 bases. Germline CDR1 MNHNS, CDR2 SASEGT. The CDR3 covers 14 residues. The V segment lost 4 bases and the J segment 11 bases; nucleotides outside the gene matches: 13. Written as DNA, the CDR3 is TGTGCCAGCAGTGCGGACAGGACCCTAGGGCAGTACACCTTC. It specifies CASSADRTLGQYTF.

This sequence joins TRBV6-1 and TRBJ1-5; no clear D. CDR3 length: 15 amino acids. Germline-derived CDR1 and CDR2 are MNHNS and SASEGT. Trimming took off 4 bases at V and 2 bases at J, with 12 bases between the two ends. The DNA for the CDR3 is TGTGCCAGCAGTGGGGGAGGGCTAGGCAATCAGCCCCAGCATTTT. It is translated as CASSGGGLGNQPQHF.

The rearrangement joins TRBV7-2 to TRBJ2-5, with 7 bases that match TRBD2. The J segment lost 5 bases and the V segment lost 5 bases, leaving 8 bases of the junction unmatched. The CDR3 consists of 14 residues. The germline gives CDR1 SGHTA, CDR2 FQGNSA. The chain's CDR3 is CASSLQTSRETQYF. The DNA of the CDR3 is TGTGCCAGCAGCCTCCAGACTAGCAGGGAGACCCAGTACTTC.

J is TRBJ1-2 and V is TRBV18; 7 nucleotides agree with TRBD1. Germline values: CDR1 KGHSH, CDR2 LQKENI. This CDR3 is built from 13 residues. The V segment lost 3 bases and the J segment 8 bases; nucleotides outside the gene matches: 6. The CDR3 is CASSPTRTGGYTF. The CDR3 DNA reads as TGTGCCAGCTCACCGACCCGGACAGGAGGCTACACCTTC.

Details on this clone: The sample contains more than one DNA sequence encoding this CDR3. V usage is TRBV7-2 and J usage is TRBJ2-7; 7 bases match TRBD2. The germline V gene has CDR1 SGHTA and CDR2 FQGNSA. There are 14 residues in the CDR3. The junction had 2 bases not matched to a gene; V was cut back by 1 base and J by 2 bases. DNA of the CDR3: TGTGCCAGCAGCTTAGGAGGGACTACCTACGAGCAGTACTTC. The encoded protein is CASSLGGTTYEQYF. The whole variable domain, remainder taken from reference TRBV7-2 and TRBJ2-7, is GAGVSQSPSNKVTEKGKDVELRCDPISGHTALYWYRQSLGQGLEFLIYFQGNSAPDKSGLPSDRFSAERTGGSVSTLTIQRTQQEDSAVYLCASSLGGTTYEQYFGPGTRLTVT.

Worth noting for this clone: The sample carries other DNA sequences with the same CDR3. The V gene is TRBV19, the J gene TRBJ1-4, with unresolved D. The CDR3 has 11 residues. Between the trimmed V and J ends, which lost 5 bases and 4 bases, there was a span of 2 bases. The V gene's germline CDR1 is LNHDA and CDR2 SQIVND (reference sequence). The chain's CDR3 is CASSFNEKLFF. The CDR3, as DNA: TGTGCCAGTAGTTTTAATGAAAAACTGTTTTTT. The full variable domain, its missing parts supplied by reference TRBV19 and TRBJ1-4, is DGGITQSPKYLFRKEGQNVTLSCEQNLNHDAMYWYRQDPGQGLRLIYYSQIVNDFQKGDIAEGYSVSREKKESFPLTVTSAQKNPTAFYLCASSFNEKLFFGSGTQLSVL.

The gene calls are TRBV6-1 and TRBJ2-7; a possible D gene is TRBD2 (5 bases). Germline V gene data show CDR1 as MNHNS and CDR2 as SASEGT. Trimming cost V 11 bases and J 7 bases, with 21 bases left between them. The CDR3 sequence is 13 residues long. The CDR3 sequence: CASAGGPRGEQYF. CDR3 nucleotides: TGTGCCTCAGCTGGAGGACCCCGTGGTGAGCAGTACTTC.

J is TRBJ1-2 and V is TRBV30; the D is unclear. Per the germline V gene, CDR1 is GTSNPN and CDR2 is SVGIG (reference sequence). The CDR3 runs to 13 residues. The V and J ends lost 0 bases and 8 bases respectively, with 13 bases between them. The CDR3 is CAWSVPLNLGYTF. CDR3 DNA sequence: TGTGCCTGGAGTGTACCTCTAAACTTGGGCTACACCTTC. Full variable domain (outside the CDR3, taken from reference TRBV30 and TRBJ1-2): SQTIHQWPATLVQPVGSPLSLECTVEGTSNPNLYWYRQAAGRGLQLLFYSVGIGQISSEVPQNLSASRPQDRQFILSSKKLLLSDSGFYLCAWSVPLNLGYTFGSGTRLTVV.

Written as DNA, the CDR3 is TGTGCCTGGACCTCCCCACCTCCCACCTACGAGCAGTACTTC. Protein sequence: CAWTSPPPTYEQYF. The chain combines TRBV30 with TRBJ2-7; unclear D gene. Germline CDR1 and CDR2: GTSNPN and SVGIG (reference sequence). Trimming stripped 4 bases from V and 2 bases from J, with 15 bases between. The CDR3 runs to 14 residues.

This clone appeared once. The chain employs TRBV5-1 and TRBJ2-1; D unresolved. The germline V gene encodes CDR1 SGHRS and CDR2 YFSETQ. Trimming took 1 base from V and 9 from J, leaving 17 bases between them. CDR3 length: 15 amino acids. CDR3 region: CASSLRTILQGEQFF. CDR3 DNA sequence: TGCGCCAGCAGCTTGAGAACTATCCTACAAGGTGAGCAGTTCTTC.

The chain carries TRBV18 and TRBJ2-7, with D unresolved. CDR3 size: 12 residues. The V gene lost 6 bases and the J gene lost 1 base, with 7 bases spanning the gap. CDR1 is KGHSH, CDR2 LQKENI, per germline. The CDR3, as DNA: TGTGCCAGCTCCCAGGCGTCCTACGAGCAGTACTTC. This codes for CASSQASYEQYF.

In regard to this clone: Other DNA variants within this sample encode the same CDR3. The chain uses TRBV5-1 and TRBJ1-1; a possible D gene is TRBD1 (5 bases). Trimming removed 2 bases from V and 0 bases from J, with 8 bases in between. Germline V CDR1 and CDR2: SGHRS, YFSETQ. The CDR3 loop spans 14 amino acids. CDR3 sequence (DNA): TGCGCCAGCAGCTTTTCGACAGTGAACACTGAAGCTTTCTTT. The encoded protein is CASSFSTVNTEAFF.

The chain has TRBV19 and TRBJ1-1; possible D gene TRBD1, 6 bases. The CDR3 has 16 amino acids. Germline CDR1 reads LNHDA; CDR2 reads SQIVND (reference sequence). V lost 3 bases to trimming and J lost 0 bases, with 14 bases between them. The CDR3 spells CASSILDSHMNTEAFF. The CDR3 nucleotides are TGTGCCAGTAGTATTCTGGACAGCCACATGAACACTGAAGCTTTCTTT. Combining the CDR3 with reference TRBV19 and TRBJ1-1 gives the whole variable domain DGGITQSPKYLFRKEGQNVTLSCEQNLNHDAMYWYRQDPGQGLRLIYYSQIVNDFQKGDIAEGYSVSREKKESFPLTVTSAQKNPTAFYLCASSILDSHMNTEAFFGQGTRLTVV.

The rearrangement uses TRBV18 and TRBJ2-2; D may be TRBD1 (6 bases). Germline V lookup: CDR1 KGHSH, CDR2 LQKENI. The germline V and J ends were trimmed by 0 bases and 3 bases, with 11 bases remaining between them. CDR3 length equals 16 residues. This chain's CDR3 is CASSPPGAGHTGELFF. As DNA, the CDR3 is TGTGCCAGCTCACCACCGGGGGCTGGTCACACCGGGGAGCTGTTTTTT.

The rearrangement links TRBV6-6 to TRBJ1-4; the D is unclear. The V gene lost 4 bases and the J gene lost 4 bases, with 7 bases spanning the gap. CDR3 length: 13 amino acids. Germline V gene lookup returns CDR1 MNHNY and CDR2 SVGAGI (reference sequence). The CDR3: CASSSGYNEKLFF. In DNA, the CDR3 is TGTGCCAGCAGTTCGGGGTATAATGAAAAACTGTTTTTT.

The chain is built from TRBV7-2 and TRBJ2-5; weak D call: TRBD2 (7 bases). This CDR3 spans 13 amino acids. Between the trimmed V and J ends, which lost 4 bases and 9 bases, there was a span of 15 bases. The germline V gene encodes CDR1 SGHTA and CDR2 FQGNSA. The CDR3 loop is CASSSNREGPQYF. CDR3 bases: TGTGCCAGCAGCTCTAACAGGGAGGGTCCCCAGTACTTC.

V and J are TRBV4-1 and TRBJ1-4; 7 nucleotides agree with TRBD1. With 3 bases clipped from V and 4 bases from J, the junction kept 5 bases outside the gene matches. Per the germline V gene, CDR1 is MGHRA and CDR2 is YSYEKL. This CDR3 is built from 15 residues. The CDR3 loop reads CASSHIDRDNEKLFF. The CDR3 nucleotides are TGCGCCAGCAGCCACATAGACAGGGATAATGAAAAACTGTTTTTT.

The V and J genes are TRBV2 and TRBJ1-4; a possible D gene is TRBD1 (5 bases). The V end lost 2 bases, the J end lost 6 bases, and 16 bases lay between the germline ends. Germline CDR1 SNHLY, CDR2 FYNNEI. The CDR3 covers 16 residues. CDR3 coding DNA: TGTGCCAGCAGTGAATGGGGGAGGGAGGGAGATGAAAAACTGTTTTTT. Translated, it gives CASSEWGREGDEKLFF.

The chain carries TRBV20-1 and TRBJ1-2, with unresolved D. The CDR3 length is 10 residues. Trimming stripped 5 bases from V and 3 bases from J, with 4 bases between. CDR1 is DFQATT, CDR2 SNEGSKA, per germline (reference sequence). This chain's CDR3 is CSADDYGYTF. In nucleotides, the CDR3 is TGCAGTGCTGACGACTATGGCTACACCTTC.

The V call is TRBV2, the J call TRBJ1-4; 7 bases map to TRBD1. The CDR3 is 14 residues long. Germline trimming cut 5 bases from V and 7 bases from J; bases unmatched to any gene: 7. CDR1 and CDR2 from the germline V gene are SNHLY and FYNNEI. The CDR3 DNA reads TGTGCCAGCAGTCCTGACAGGGCTACTGAAAAACTGTTTTTT. Amino acid sequence: CASSPDRATEKLFF.

Regarding this clone: This sample also contains other DNA sequences that code for the same CDR3. This chain uses TRBV2 with TRBJ2-2, with no clear D. The CDR3 totals 13 residues. CDR1 and CDR2 from the germline V gene are SNHLY and FYNNEI. V gave up 1 base and J gave up 5 bases, with 5 bases separating them. The CDR3 DNA reads TGTGCCAGCAGTGAAGAGGTAACCGGGGAGCTGTTTTTT. The encoded protein is CASSEEVTGELFF.

The chain is built from TRBV2 and TRBJ2-5; perhaps TRBD1 as D (6 bases). The CDR3 is 15 residues long. V was shortened by 10 bases and J by 4 bases, with 22 bases between the two germline ends. CDR1 SNHLY and CDR2 FYNNEI come from the germline V gene. The CDR3 reads CATSLDRTPGETQYF. The CDR3 DNA sequence: TGTGCCACCTCGCTTGACAGGACCCCAGGAGAGACCCAGTACTTC.

In this sample, this clone turned up a few times. This chain connects TRBV9 to TRBJ1-1; tentatively, D is TRBD1 (5 bases). The CDR3 is made up of 13 amino acids. Looked up from germline, CDR1 is SGDLS and CDR2 is YYNGEE. V lost 4 bases, J lost 11 bases, and 18 bases lay in between. The CDR3 loop is CASSPQSGPYAFF. CDR3 bases: TGTGCCAGCAGCCCTCAATCGGGGCCTTACGCTTTCTTT.

The chain joins TRBV7-2 to TRBJ2-7; 10 nucleotides line up with TRBD2. The ends lost 2 bases at V and 7 bases at J; junction bases unmatched: 8. Germline-derived CDR1 and CDR2 are SGHTA and FQGNSA. The CDR3 contains 15 residues. The CDR3 spells CASSLKSGRAEEQYF. The CDR3 DNA is TGTGCCAGCAGCTTAAAGAGCGGGAGGGCGGAAGAGCAGTACTTC.

The chain uses TRBV10-3 and TRBJ2-2; 9 bases are shared with TRBD1. The V segment lost 6 bases and the J segment 3 bases; nucleotides outside the gene matches: 5. Germline CDR1 reads ENHRY; CDR2 reads SYGVKD. The CDR3 extends over 15 amino acids. CDR3: CAIRGDRVYTGELFF. CDR3 nucleotide sequence: TGTGCCATCAGGGGGGACAGGGTGTACACCGGGGAGCTGTTTTTT.

The V and J genes are TRBV7-2 and TRBJ2-4; TRBD1 agrees at 9 bases. J lost 6 bases, V lost 5 bases, and 8 bases had no gene match. The CDR3 runs 15 residues. Germline V gene data show CDR1 as SGHTA and CDR2 as FQGNSA. In DNA, the CDR3 is TGTGCCAGCAGCCAACCGGGACAGGGCACAAACATTCAGTACTTC. It yields the protein CASSQPGQGTNIQYF. Variable domain in full (rest from reference TRBV7-2 and TRBJ2-4): GAGVSQSPSNKVTEKGKDVELRCDPISGHTALYWYRQSLGQGLEFLIYFQGNSAPDKSGLPSDRFSAERTGGSVSTLTIQRTQQEDSAVYLCASSQPGQGTNIQYFGAGTRLSVL.

Only one count was recorded for this clone. The chain links TRBV5-6 to TRBJ2-2; 10 bases line up with TRBD1. This CDR3 contains 15 residues. The ends lost 3 bases at V and 1 base at J; junction bases unmatched: 0. Germline V gene data show CDR1 as SGHDT and CDR2 as YYEEEE. The CDR3 DNA is TGTGCCAGCAGCTGGACAGGGGGGAACACCGGGGAGCTGTTTTTT. It specifies CASSWTGGNTGELFF.

V gene TRBV11-2 combines with J gene TRBJ1-2; D perhaps matches TRBD1 (5 bases). The CDR3 is made up of 11 amino acids. Germline V gene lookup returns CDR1 SGHAT and CDR2 FQNNGV. Between the trimmed V and J ends, which lost 5 bases and 14 bases, there was a span of 15 bases. CDR3 DNA sequence: TGTGCCAGCAGCCCCGGGACCACGACTACCTTC. Translating it yields CASSPGTTTTF. Together with reference TRBV11-2 and TRBJ1-2, the CDR3 gives the full variable domain: EAGVAQSPRYKIIEKRQSVAFWCNPISGHATLYWYQQILGQGPKLLIQFQNNGVVDDSQLPKDRFSAERLKGVDSTLKIQPAKLEDSAVYLCASSPGTTTTFGSGTRLTVV.

Remarks on this clone: Germline is not matched at one junction end, which may reflect a read error. The chain carries TRBV29-1 and TRBJ2-7, with D perhaps TRBD2 (7 bases). The CDR3 contains 12 residues. Germline lookup yields CDR1 SQVTM and CDR2 ANQGSEA. The CDR3 spells CSVRGGGYEQCF. The CDR3 DNA reads TGCAGCGTTAGGGGAGGGGGGTACGAGCAGTGCTTC.